This TCR beta chain originates from a study of T cells in Graves' hyperthyroidism and ophthalmopathy (dated 2019 in TCRdb). Study-wide context: To identify distinguishing TCR V-J signatures, a discovery cohort of about 95 patients was used, comprising 43 with Graves' ophthalmopathy and around 57 with stable Graves' hyperthyroidism. After sampling, hyperthyroidism patients received methimazole starting at 30 mg daily, and ophthalmopathy patients received high-dose intravenous methylprednisolone. TCR Vbeta CDR3 sequencing of 130 to 150 peripheral blood samples (over 40 ophthalmopathy, 75 to 80 hyperthyroidism and roughly 17 progressor patients) is reported in the paper. Thyroid tissue and blood T-cell repertoires from roughly 6 Graves' hyperthyroidism patients were also compared in the study. The 95 to 100 discovery patients were randomly split 7:3 into training and test sets. Whether ophthalmopathy could be predicted prospectively was tested in an independent validation cohort made up of under 20 hyperthyroidism patients plus 17 patients who later progressed to ophthalmopathy.

Patients with uncontrolled infections, other autoimmune diseases, pregnancy or lactation were excluded. Clinical symptoms, serum thyroxine and TRAb, thyroid ultrasound, and orbital computed tomography formed the basis for the diagnoses. Trizol reagent was used to extract total RNA, and RNA quality was then checked on an Agilent 2100 Bioanalyzer. As regards this clonotype: The specificity of this receptor is unknown. Likely a read error: the CDR3 ends without its conserved phenylalanine or tryptophan.

Broader findings and caveats from the paper: During validation, the model predicted progression to ophthalmopathy a median of around 6 months ahead of onset, with 60% to 71% sensitivity and 72.22% specificity. A 13 V-J signature model separated ophthalmopathy from stable hyperthyroidism, with approximately 86% sensitivity and roughly 84% specificity in cross-validation and 80%/75% in testing. Sample size was not statistically predetermined, and investigators were not blinded to group allocation. Most expanded thyroid clonotypes (frequency above 0.001) were also found in blood, which suggests that blood repertoires may mirror thyroid immune responses.

The CDR3 is 14 amino acids long, termini counted. The sequence is cut down to CDR3 DNA, 42 bases in frame from base 1. CDR1 and CDR2 (SGHVS, FNYEAQ) derive from the germline V gene. The TCR beta CDR3 regions were amplified from RNA transcripts. The TCR CDR3 was subjected to a first round of RT-PCR using the HTBI primer set and the Qiagen OneStep RT-PCR kit. Libraries were constructed in a second round of multiplex PCR, after which size selection and purification were performed. Libraries were sequenced paired-end with 100 bp reads on an Illumina HiSeq2000. The authors' pipeline ran thus. SOAPnuke was used to process the raw data, with reads discarded if the reads contained adapters or uncalled bases, had a mean Phred below 15, or lacked an exact constant-primer or identifier match. High-quality paired reads were merged with COPE v1.2.5, and unique nucleotide sequences were defined as clonotypes. MiTCR v1.1 was used to align the clonotypes against IMGT TRBV, TRBD and TRBJ reference segments. Analysis was restricted to V-J combinations with a frequency above 0.0001, which covered 99.2% of repertoires. A TCS score was defined as the ratio of F50 (clonal expansion) to E x V (chaos), with BLOSUM62-based TCRdist applied between CDR3 peptides within each V-J. Welch's t-statistics and random forest reduced around 520 V-J features to around 14, which were used in a naive Bayes classifier (R e1071). The Morisita-Horn index was used to measure how similar the thyroid and blood repertoires were. TCRdb reran the public reads through fastp at Q25 and MiXCR, keeping productive beta chains. A single entry per CDR3 protein holds the most common genes and DNA from its merged rows. The V and J calls and clone size are TCRdb's, not the authors'. The sample table contains 540,000 or so distinct CDR3 sequences; only one count was recorded for about half of them. In total, the top ten clones hold roughly 19% of the sample.

Sequenced: peripheral blood or thyroid tissue (not recorded which). The V gene is TRBV7-6 and the J gene is TRBJ1-6, and TRBD1 aligns with 7 junction nucleotides. The clonotype comes from an adult woman with Graves' disease, either hyperthyroidism or ophthalmopathy (not recorded which). The DNA sequence is given as TGTGCTAGCACCTTGGGACAGTATAATTCACCCCTCCACGTT. Translation gives CASTLGQYNSPLHV.